The T cell receptor (beta chain) described here comes from a study of blood T cells in healthy people across ages. For every donor, a draw yielded 8.5 to 10 milliliters of peripheral blood. General observations from the study: The fall in TCR beta diversity per million T cells was roughly linear with age. Reliance upon unsorted PBMCs precluded definitive naive versus antigen-experienced comparison.

The second PCR ran about 6 to 11 cycles with a sample-barcoded 5' primer and J-beta primers. TCRdb processed the 5' RACE reads anew with MiXCR; each CDR3 protein has one entry. The sample carries about 810,000 distinct CDR3 sequences, around 36% recorded once. This clonotype was seen more than once but under ten times. Antigen unknown. Sequencing was carried out using blood. The clonotype was recovered from a man aged 18 to 29 in good health.

The CDR3 loop reads CSASTGTSGVGEQFF. In DNA form, the CDR3 reads TGCAGTGCCTCAACCGGGACTAGCGGGGTTGGTGAGCAGTTCTTC. The genes are TRBV20-1 and TRBJ2-1, with TRBD2 matching over 13 bases. Germline V CDR1 and CDR2: DFQATT, SNEGSKA (reference sequence). V lost 6 bases to trimming and J lost 9 bases; unmatched junction nucleotides: 11. This CDR3 has 15 residues.